The source of this T cell receptor (beta chain) is a study of blood T cell repertoires in COVID-19. Study-level background: Samples of COVID-19 (acute and convalescent) were obtained from the United States, Italy and Spain.

Original data processing: Scientists estimated how many nucleated cells there were by amplifying reference gene primers. The repertoire was sequenced with immunoSEQ multiplex PCR; TCRdb's copy has only in-frame clones and lacks some. Clone size and V and J calls were adopted from that table, with D and trimming inferred from the DNA. The table records hundreds of thousands of clones, 70% to 90% of them present only once. Enrolled through a virtual design, the participants were between roughly 18 and 100 years of age and came from about two dozen US areas. Exposed enrollees encountered a COVID-19 case at some point within 2 weeks before study entry. Trimming took 1 base from V and 2 from J; bases not matched to a gene: 11. Germline assignment: CDR1 MGHDK and CDR2 SYGVNS. This CDR3 contains 17 residues.

The sequence derives from a woman aged 18-29 years who had been exposed to COVID-19. The chain has TRBV25-1 and TRBJ2-7, with TRBD1 identical over 7 bases. Sample: PBMCs or T cells enriched from blood (not recorded which). The CDR3 protein is CASSESEGARRAYEQYF. The CDR3 region has the DNA TGTGCCAGCAGTGAATCTGAGGGGGCGAGGCGTGCCTACGAGCAGTACTTC.